The clone carrying this T cell receptor beta chain showed up just a few times. The sample belongs to a study of CD8+CD57+ T cells in acquired aplastic anemia. The length of the CDR3 is 14 residues. The V and J ends lost 5 bases and 3 bases, in that order; junction bases with no gene match: 5. Germline V CDR1 and CDR2: LNHDA, SQIVND (reference sequence). The study profiled TCR beta VDJ and CDR3 using genomic DNA as template. MiXCR, run by TCRdb on the reads, gives a single entry per CDR3 protein. The table shows about 120,000 distinct CDR3 sequences, with under 65% occurring only once. The sequenced patients had an expansion of CD8+CD57+ cells seen by flow cytometry.

This rearrangement joins TRBV19 to TRBJ2-7, with 9 bases fitting TRBD1. The clonotype was recovered from a human donor with aplastic anemia. Sequenced material: sorted CD4+, CD8+, or CD8+CD57+ T cells (not recorded which) from PBMCs. The CDR3 coding sequence is TGTGCCAGTAGTGCTGCGGGACAGGGCTACGAGCAGTACTTC. This codes for CASSAAGQGYEQYF.